The 15 T cell receptor beta chains below all came from one sample that was sequenced in a study of beta chain features in type 1 diabetes. All of the isolated RNA was reverse transcribed, so expressed TCRB transcripts were sequenced. Sequencing used immunoSEQ multiplex PCR; TCRdb keeps in-frame clones, though not all of them. The sample contains under 150,000 clones, about 7% of which appear only once. Sequenced: central memory CD4+ T cells from blood. All receptors come from a woman under 40 in good health.

This clone was seen more than once but under ten times. The chain carries TRBV4-1 and TRBJ1-2, with D perhaps matching TRBD1 (6 bases). This CDR3 has 18 amino acids. Trimming left V 0 bases short and J 4 bases short, with 21 bases between. Germline V gives CDR1 MGHRA, CDR2 YSYEKL. The CDR3 sequence: CASSQDWSRTASFYGYTF. CDR3 coding DNA: TGCGCCAGCAGCCAAGATTGGAGCAGGACAGCCTCATTCTATGGCTACACCTTC.

This clone appeared a few times. The chain has TRBV6-6 and TRBJ2-3, with unresolved D. Trimming removed 6 bases from V and 0 bases from J, with 4 bases in between. Germline V gene lookup returns CDR1 MNHNY and CDR2 SVGAGI (reference sequence). The CDR3 has 12 amino acids. The CDR3 bases are TGTGCCAGCAGAACTAGCACAGATACGCAGTATTTT. Translating gives CASRTSTDTQYF.

This clone came up many times. The chain recombines TRBV18 with TRBJ1-2; 8 positions agree with TRBD1. CDR1 is KGHSH, CDR2 LQKENI, per germline. The V and J ends lost 2 bases and 7 bases, in that order; junction bases with no gene match: 6. CDR3 length equals 14 residues. The CDR3 here is CASSPEAGGFGYTF. The DNA for the CDR3 is TGTGCCAGCTCACCAGAGGCAGGGGGCTTTGGCTACACCTTC.

This clone occurred a few times. At one end the junction does not follow the germline gene, possibly because of a read error. This rearrangement joins TRBV7-7 to TRBJ2-3; tentatively, D is TRBD2 (5 bases). The CDR3 totals 14 residues. Per germline, CDR1 SSHAT and CDR2 FNYEAQ (reference sequence). CDR3 DNA: TGTGCTAGCAGCTTAGCGAACGGGGCAGATACGCAGTATTTT. Protein sequence: CASSLANGADTQYF.

This chain connects TRBV5-1 to TRBJ2-3, with D maybe TRBD2 (6 bases). Deletions cut 4 bases from V and 5 bases from J, with 17 bases between. Germline V gene lookup returns CDR1 SGHRS and CDR2 YFSETQ. This CDR3 is 15 amino acids long. The CDR3 nucleotides are TGCGCCAGCAGCGCAGACGGAGGAGGGTTAGATACGCAGTATTTT. Translating it yields CASSADGGGLDTQYF.

In this sample, this clone turned up many times. V is TRBV7-2 and J is TRBJ2-6; 9 nucleotides line up with TRBD1. CDR1 and CDR2 (germline): SGHTA, FQGNSA. This CDR3 contains 16 residues. J lost 4 bases, V lost 2 bases, and 3 bases had no gene match. Here the CDR3 reads CASSLLGTGGANVLTF. As DNA, the CDR3 is TGTGCCAGCAGCTTACTAGGGACAGGGGGGGCCAACGTCCTGACTTTC.

This clone appeared many times. CDR3 in amino acids: CASSTGQGNEQFF. CDR3 nucleotide sequence: TGTGCCAGTAGTACGGGACAGGGGAATGAGCAGTTCTTC. This chain links TRBV19 with TRBJ2-1; 10 bases map to TRBD1. CDR1 and CDR2 (germline): LNHDA, SQIVND (reference sequence). CDR3 length: 13 amino acids. V trimming: 4 bases; J trimming: 7 bases; junction bases outside the gene matches: 1.

A few counts support this clone. The rearrangement uses TRBV7-2 and TRBJ2-3, with D possibly being TRBD2 (6 bases). The CDR3 has 11 residues. CDR1 is SGHTA and CDR2 is FQGNSA in the germline V gene. V lost 8 bases, J lost 9 bases, and 12 bases lay in between. CDR3 DNA sequence: TGTGCCAGCGGGGGAGGTTACACGCAGTATTTT. The encoded protein is CASGGGYTQYF. Full variable domain (rest looked up from reference TRBV7-2 and TRBJ2-3): GAGVSQSPSNKVTEKGKDVELRCDPISGHTALYWYRQSLGQGLEFLIYFQGNSAPDKSGLPSDRFSAERTGGSVSTLTIQRTQQEDSAVYLCASGGGYTQYFGPGTRLTVL.

This clone has just a few counts. The chain has TRBV28 and TRBJ2-3; D might be TRBD2 (6 bases). This CDR3 spans 15 amino acids. Trimming shortened V by 4 bases and J by 3 bases, and 14 bases separated the two germline ends. In germline, CDR1 is MDHEN, CDR2 SYDVKM. Written as DNA, the CDR3 is TGTGCCAGCAGTTGGTCGAACGGGAGAACAGATACGCAGTATTTT. Translated: CASSWSNGRTDTQYF.

This clone was detected a few times. This chain connects TRBV4-3 to TRBJ2-5, with 10 bases identical to TRBD2. The CDR3 length is 19 residues. Germline values: CDR1 LGHNA, CDR2 YSLEER. The ends lost 0 bases at V and 7 bases at J; junction bases unmatched: 17. In nucleotides, the CDR3 is TGCGCCAGCAGCCAAGATAGGAGGTCGGGCCTAGCGGGAGTGGGGACCCAGTACTTC. As protein: CASSQDRRSGLAGVGTQYF.

This clone occurred a few times. The J gene is TRBJ2-7, the V gene TRBV18; 11 positions agree with TRBD2. Germline values: CDR1 KGHSH, CDR2 LQKENI. V lost 4 bases to trimming and J lost 0 bases; unmatched junction nucleotides: 2. The CDR3 sequence is 15 residues long. This CDR3 reads CASSLGTSGSYEQYF. For the CDR3, the DNA is TGTGCCAGCTCACTCGGGACTAGCGGCTCCTACGAGCAGTACTTC.

The chain couples TRBV19 to TRBJ2-1, with TRBD2 matching 7 bases. The germline gives CDR1 LNHDA, CDR2 SQIVND (reference sequence). The V gene end was trimmed by 7 bases and the J gene end by 0 bases; junction bases not matched to a gene: 15. The CDR3 extends over 18 amino acids. The CDR3 DNA is TGTGCCAGTATCCGGACTAGTGGAGGCCTAAGCTCCTACAATGAGCAGTTCTTC. Translation: CASIRTSGGLSSYNEQFF.

V usage is TRBV5-1 and J usage is TRBJ2-7; TRBD2 matches 7 bases. J lost 2 bases, V lost 2 bases, and 4 bases had no gene match. This CDR3 region has 14 residues. Germline V lookup: CDR1 SGHRS, CDR2 YFSETQ. The CDR3, as DNA: TGCGCCAGCAGCTTCCGGGAGGCAACCTACGAGCAGTACTTC. Protein product: CASSFREATYEQYF. The full variable domain, completed using reference TRBV5-1 and TRBJ2-7, is KAGVTQTPRYLIKTRGQQVTLSCSPISGHRSVSWYQQTPGQGLQFLFEYFSETQRNKGNFPGRFSGRQFSNSRSEMNVSTLELGDSALYLCASSFREATYEQYFGPGTRLTVT.

This clone came up a few times. The chain recombines TRBV6-6 with TRBJ2-1, with D uncertain. V lost 0 bases and J 5 bases, leaving 11 bases between the germline ends. Germline V gene lookup returns CDR1 MNHNY and CDR2 SVGAGI (reference sequence). CDR3 length: 15 amino acids. The CDR3 here is CASSYSITTNNEQFF. DNA of the CDR3: TGTGCCAGCAGTTACTCGATAACTACTAACAATGAGCAGTTCTTC.

This clone was found a few times. This sequence joins TRBV6-6 and TRBJ2-1, with 8 bases aligning to TRBD2. The V gene end was trimmed by 5 bases and the J gene end by 0 bases; junction bases not matched to a gene: 6. The CDR3 loop spans 16 amino acids. Germline V gene sequence: CDR1 MNHNY, CDR2 SVGAGI (reference sequence). The CDR3 nucleotides read TGTGCCAGCAGTCCCCTAGCGGGCCGCTCCTACAATGAGCAGTTCTTC. Translating gives CASSPLAGRSYNEQFF.